The clone carrying this TCR beta chain was found many times. Reverse transcription of 500 ng total RNA with a constant-region primer produced TCR beta cDNA. Libraries of TCR beta came from three nested multiplex PCR rounds with slightly modified ARM-PCR. TRBV1-TRBV30 forward primers and a C-beta reverse primer were used in the first two PCR rounds, which each ran for nine to ten cycles. One entry per CDR3 protein results from TCRdb running MiXCR on the multiplex PCR reads. The sample includes 330,000 or so distinct CDR3 sequences, approximately 64% seen only once; the top ten take about 6%. For blood RNA, unsorted whole blood served as the source, and germline DNA was extracted too. The sample is drawn from a study of tumor-infiltrating lymphocytes in primary liver carcinoma. Study-wide context: These patients were men and women whose ages were 30 to 69 years.

The V end was cut by 4 bases, the J end by 3 bases, with 21 bases between. CDR3 size: 18 residues. Germline V gene data show CDR1 as PRHDT and CDR2 as FYEKMQ (reference sequence). The sample taken for sequencing was peripheral blood. The clonotype was recovered from a man between 35 and 55 years old with primary liver carcinoma and hepatitis B virus infection. The chain couples TRBV13 to TRBJ2-2; possible D gene TRBD2, 5 bases. Here the CDR3 DNA reads TGTGCCAGCAGCTCAAGCAGTGAGAGGGTGGGAGACACCGGGGAGCTGTTTTTT. Residues: CASSSSSERVGDTGELFF. Full variable domain (remainder filled in from reference TRBV13 and TRBJ2-2): AAGVIQSPRHLIKEKRETATLKCYPIPRHDTVYWYQQGPGQDPQFLISFYEKMQSDKGSIPDRFSAQQFSDYHSELNMSSLELGDSALYFCASSSSSERVGDTGELFFGEGSRLTVL.